What follows are 9 T cell receptor beta chains derived from one specimen sequenced in a study of cytomegalovirus exposure and HLA in healthy donors listed by TCRdb under 2017. Receptor amplification or capture employed the immunoSEQ multiplex PCR assay. The multiplex PCR relied on a mix of 60 forward primers for TCR Vbeta segments and 13 reverse primers for TCR Jbeta segments. TCRdb mirrors the immuneACCESS table, restricted to in-frame sequences. Some clones are absent from its copies; in checked studies, under half trace to an unresolved V gene, and the reason for the others is unknown. Recorded for this sample are about 98,000 clones; more than 60% of them occurred a single time. The ten biggest clones cover 9.5% to 12% of the sample. Sequencing input: PBMCs. The receptors shown here come from a man aged 18 to 30 in good health and CMV-seropositive.

The chain combines TRBV6-1 with TRBJ2-4; weak D call: TRBD1 (6 bases). Trimming took off 2 bases at V and 0 bases at J, with 14 bases between the two ends. CDR1 is MNHNS, CDR2 SASEGT, per germline. CDR3 length: 17 amino acids. DNA for the CDR3: TGTGCCAGCAGTGAATATAGGGGGTCCATAGCCAAAAACATTCAGTACTTC. This translates into CASSEYRGSIAKNIQYF.

The chain recombines TRBV4-2 with TRBJ2-3; weak D call: TRBD2 (6 bases). V was shortened by 0 bases and J by 1 base, with 11 bases between the two germline ends. Germline CDR1 and CDR2: LGHNA and YNFKEQ. This CDR3 has 16 amino acids. The CDR3 region is CASSQDGIAGTDTQYF. In DNA form, the CDR3 reads TGTGCCAGCAGCCAAGATGGGATAGCGGGCACAGATACGCAGTATTTT.

The gene calls are TRBV4-2 and TRBJ1-1, with D unclear. The CDR3 spans 12 residues. V shed 0 bases and J shed 4 bases, with 3 bases lying between them. CDR1 is LGHNA and CDR2 is YNFKEQ in the germline V gene. For the CDR3, the DNA is TGTGCCAGCAGCCAAGATCGCACTGAAGCTTTCTTT. This translates into CASSQDRTEAFF.

J is TRBJ2-1 and V is TRBV7-2, with TRBD1 matching over 7 bases. After removal of 0 bases from V and 5 bases from J, the junction contained 4 bases not matched to a gene. Germline-derived CDR1 and CDR2 are SGHTA and FQGNSA. This CDR3 has 15 residues. CDR3 nucleotide sequence: TGTGCCAGCAGCTTAGCGCGACAGGGTAACAATGAGCAGTTCTTC. It yields the protein CASSLARQGNNEQFF.

This clone came up once. The V gene is TRBV18, the J gene TRBJ1-5; TRBD1 is a possible D gene (6 bases). The CDR3 consists of 15 residues. V was cut by 0 bases and J by 6 bases, with 12 bases left in between. Looked up from germline, CDR1 is KGHSH and CDR2 is LQKENI. The CDR3 nucleotides are TGTGCCAGCTCACCACCCTCGGGCAGGGGTCAGCCCCAGCATTTT. Translated, it gives CASSPPSGRGQPQHF.

V and J are TRBV5-1 and TRBJ2-6; 8 bases map to TRBD1. The V segment lost 4 bases and the J segment 1 base; nucleotides outside the gene matches: 4. Germline values: CDR1 SGHRS, CDR2 YFSETQ. This CDR3 comprises 16 residues. CDR3 sequence reads: CASSHRTGSGANVLTF. Here the CDR3 DNA reads TGCGCCAGCAGCCACCGGACAGGGTCTGGGGCCAACGTCCTGACTTTC.

The chain carries TRBV27 and TRBJ2-7, with 9 nucleotides matching TRBD1. V gave up 3 bases and J gave up 5 bases; unmatched junction bases: 5. Germline assignment: CDR1 MNHEY and CDR2 SMNVEV (reference sequence). The CDR3 length is 14 residues. The CDR3 spells CASSFLGQGDEQYF. The CDR3 bases are TGTGCCAGCAGTTTCCTGGGACAGGGTGACGAGCAGTACTTC.

This chain joins TRBV7-8 and TRBJ2-3; TRBD2 is a possible D gene (5 bases). CDR1 SGHVS and CDR2 FQNEAQ come from the germline V gene. This CDR3 has 14 amino acids. Trimming pared 5 bases from V and 1 base from J, leaving 10 bases between. CDR3 coding DNA: TGTGCCAGCAGCCGACTACCGGGCACAGATACGCAGTATTTT. This sequence encodes CASSRLPGTDTQYF.

CDR3 nucleotides: TGTGCCAGCAGCTTAGCCGGTCAGCCCCAGCATTTT. This gives the protein CASSLAGQPQHF. The chain combines TRBV7-8 with TRBJ1-5; no clear D gene. Per germline, CDR1 SGHVS and CDR2 FQNEAQ. V lost 0 bases and J 6 bases, leaving 3 bases between the germline ends. The CDR3 runs 12 residues.